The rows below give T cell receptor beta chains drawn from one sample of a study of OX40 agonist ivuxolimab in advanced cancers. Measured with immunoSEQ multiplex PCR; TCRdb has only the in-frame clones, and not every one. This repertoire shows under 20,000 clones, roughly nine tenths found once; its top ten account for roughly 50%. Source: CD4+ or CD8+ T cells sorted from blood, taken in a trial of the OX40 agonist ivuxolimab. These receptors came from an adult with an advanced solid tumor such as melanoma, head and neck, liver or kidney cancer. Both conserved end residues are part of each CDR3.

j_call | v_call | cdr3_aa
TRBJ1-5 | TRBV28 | CASSLSQPQHF
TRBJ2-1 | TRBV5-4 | CASSFYNEQFF
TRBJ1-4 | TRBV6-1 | CASSGEVFFATNEKLFF
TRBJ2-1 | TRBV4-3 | CASSQVGSYNEQFF
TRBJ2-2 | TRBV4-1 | CASSQAGELFF
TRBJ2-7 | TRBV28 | CASSFGAGKSPYEQYF
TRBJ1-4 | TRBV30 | CAWGPGRIEKLFF
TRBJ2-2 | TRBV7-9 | CASIGLAGGPSGELFF
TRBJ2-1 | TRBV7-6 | CASSLEWAPAYNEQFF
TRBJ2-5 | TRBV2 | CASSEAGLAGGTETQYF
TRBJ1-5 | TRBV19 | CASSNGPFPVINQPQHF
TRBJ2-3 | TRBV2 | CASSDGRTNTQYF
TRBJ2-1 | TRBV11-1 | CASSLTRTSGNHPEQFF
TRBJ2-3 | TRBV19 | CASSSLSTDTQYF
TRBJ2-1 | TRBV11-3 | CASSLSSGRINEQFF
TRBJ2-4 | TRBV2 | CASRGQGSEYF
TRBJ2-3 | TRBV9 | CASSVAVESSGNTDTQYF
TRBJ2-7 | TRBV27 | CASTLSVGDEQYF
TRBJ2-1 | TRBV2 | CASSDYRDNEQFF
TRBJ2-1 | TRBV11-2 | CASSLLLAEDYEQFF
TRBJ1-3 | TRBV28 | CASSFGPSGNTIYF
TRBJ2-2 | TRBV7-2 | CASSLPPTIYTGELFF
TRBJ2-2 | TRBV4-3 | CASSPERNTGELFF
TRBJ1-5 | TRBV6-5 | CASSYSGQFNQPQHF
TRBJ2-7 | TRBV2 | CASSDGPTLEQYF
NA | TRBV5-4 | CASKSRGGNEQYF
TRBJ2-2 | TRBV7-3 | CASSLNTGPNTGELFF